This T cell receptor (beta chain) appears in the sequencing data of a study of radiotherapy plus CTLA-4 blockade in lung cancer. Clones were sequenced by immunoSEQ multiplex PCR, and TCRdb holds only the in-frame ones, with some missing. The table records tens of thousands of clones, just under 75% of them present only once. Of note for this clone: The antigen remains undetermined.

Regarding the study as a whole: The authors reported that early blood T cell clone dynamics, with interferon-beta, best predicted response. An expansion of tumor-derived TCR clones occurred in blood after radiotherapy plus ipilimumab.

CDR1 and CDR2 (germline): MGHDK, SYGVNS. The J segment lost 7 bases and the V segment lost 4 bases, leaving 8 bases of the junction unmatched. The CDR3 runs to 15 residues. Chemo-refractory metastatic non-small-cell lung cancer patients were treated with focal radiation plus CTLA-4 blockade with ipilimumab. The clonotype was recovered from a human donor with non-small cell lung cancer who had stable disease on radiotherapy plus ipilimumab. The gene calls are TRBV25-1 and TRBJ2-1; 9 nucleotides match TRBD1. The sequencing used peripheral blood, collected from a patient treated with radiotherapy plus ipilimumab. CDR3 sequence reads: CASSGRQGGQNEQFF. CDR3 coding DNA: TGTGCCAGCAGTGGTCGACAGGGGGGACAAAATGAGCAGTTCTTC.